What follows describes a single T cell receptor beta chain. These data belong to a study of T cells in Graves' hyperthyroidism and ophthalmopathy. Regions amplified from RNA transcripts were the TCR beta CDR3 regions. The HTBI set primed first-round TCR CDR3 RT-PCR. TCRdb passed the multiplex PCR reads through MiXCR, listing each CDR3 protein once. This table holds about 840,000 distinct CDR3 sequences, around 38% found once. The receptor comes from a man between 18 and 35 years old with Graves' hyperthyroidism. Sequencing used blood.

The CDR3 DNA reads TGTGCCAGCAGCTTCCTCCCGACAGGGCGTATTGGGGAGACCCAGTACTTC. This sequence encodes CASSFLPTGRIGETQYF. The chain recombines TRBV7-8 with TRBJ2-5, with 7 bases matching TRBD1. CDR1 SGHVS and CDR2 FQNEAQ come from the germline V gene. The junction had 15 bases not matched to a gene; V was cut back by 3 bases and J by 5 bases. CDR3 length: 17 residues.